This T cell receptor beta chain stems from a study of blood T cell repertoires in COVID-19. Study summary: Both acute and convalescent COVID-19 samples were obtained from the United States, Italy and Spain.

The CDR3 loop spans 14 amino acids. V was clipped by 4 bases and J by 4 bases; unmatched bases: 3. The germline CDR1 and CDR2 sequences are LNHDA and SQIVND (reference sequence). Enrollees, about 18 to 89 years old, lived in 24 US areas. Only in-frame clones appear in the TCRdb table, and some are missing; sequencing was by immunoSEQ multiplex PCR. The repertoire has about 220,000 clones, around 89% of them found once; the top ten carry approximately 3.4%. The TCR originated in a woman younger than 30 in a cohort exposed to, infected with or recovered from COVID-19 (not recorded which). Sequenced: PBMCs or T cells enriched from blood (not recorded which). This sequence joins TRBV19 and TRBJ1-1, with TRBD1 matching over 10 bases. CDR3 residues: CASSKTGGVTEAFF. As DNA, the CDR3 is TGTGCCAGTAGTAAGACAGGGGGCGTCACTGAAGCTTTCTTT.